This T cell receptor (beta chain) was sequenced for a study of cytomegalovirus exposure and HLA in healthy donors (TCRdb year 2017). About the full investigation: According to an earlier analysis of several hundred of the donors, about 180 million T cells yielded roughly 110 million unique TCR beta sequences and 250 to 350 Gb of sequence data. All discovery cohort repertoires had been generated on a single sequencing platform. Along with the approximately 670-subject first cohort, a separate validation cohort of over a hundred different subjects was used. Roughly 300 gigabases of sequencing data and approximately 80 million unique TCR sequences were included in an early release covering about 600 HLA-typed donors. To predict cytomegalovirus infection status, the study brought together high-throughput TCR immunosequencing, statistical association of individual TCRs with disease status, and machine learning. Using immunosequencing, the study profiled T cell repertoires from about 650 subjects and related those repertoires to cytomegalovirus serostatus. Of the 398 genotyped donors, 65% to 90% fell in the genetic ancestry cluster associated with self-reported Caucasian donors. Across some 400 genotyped donors of the cohort, an average of about 240,000 unique TCR beta nucleotide sequences per donor were sequenced, and roughly 20% of those sequences were non-productive. Both class I and class II loci were covered by HLA typing, at four-digit resolution. In a later analysis, previously published TCR beta repertoires from 550 to 750 donors were re-analyzed and high-resolution HLA genotyping was added so that TCR occurrence patterns could be studied. The number of typed donors differed by locus: roughly 629-630 for A, B, C, DRB1 and DQB1; 522 for DQA1; some 610 for DPA1; and about 450 for DPB1. Rather than drawing on any new phenotypic data, the later analysis identified candidate immune exposures from TCR beta sequences and the way those sequences occurred across donors. Donor age, sex, ethnicity and CMV serostatus were compiled alongside the repertoire data. In an earlier analysis of 587 of the donors, high-throughput TCR beta sequencing was used to judge whether each TCR beta V gene segment behaved as functional or pseudogenic. Genome-wide SNP genotypes for about 65% of the roughly 670 donors were used in a later genetic analysis, which treated that subset as a discovery cohort. Because of strong linkage in the cohort, roughly five DR-DQ haplotypes were treated as single units for association and clustering. The study aimed to test whether signatures of past pathogen exposure could be identified by cataloging public T cell receptors. General study outcomes and caveats: Linkage disequilibrium might explain the correlated functional status among segregating V segments, but an unknown experimental factor could not be excluded. The sequencing pipeline was judged likely to have produced a cluster of highly shared sequence variants as a technical artifact. Across donors, most TCR sequences were observed very rarely, whereas some public TCRs were present in many individuals. A later genetic analysis associated a missense DCLRE1C variant with V-gene and J-gene trimming of TCR beta chains, and an independent cohort replicated the association. In an earlier analysis of fewer than 700 of the donors, most TCR beta V segments appeared in productive rearrangements about 90% or about 30% of the time, broadly matching IMGT annotations. In the study, 150 to 200 TCR beta chains were listed as associated with cytomegalovirus. Only TCR beta chains were sequenced in this cohort, and the absence of alpha or paired-chain data limited detectable features. In a later analysis, HLA-associated TCR beta chains were found to be more clonally expanded and to have lower generation probabilities than equally common non-associated chains. The classifier was reported to diagnose cytomegalovirus status with high specificity and sensitivity in both the original and validation cohorts. A further reported finding was that TCR beta sequences accurately predicted the HLA-A and HLA-B alleles for most subjects in the first cohort. Sequencing depth was assumed to be roughly uniform across donors in the presence/absence analyses, though that assumption may not hold. Because counts were too low, about 18 rarely observed V segments, including chromosome 9 orphons, were left out of the earlier analysis of some 600 of the donors. Some IMGT-functional V segments, including TRBV6-2 and TRBV6-3, could not be distinguished by the 87-base-pair reads and were therefore excluded. In a later analysis, TCR association rates were found to vary across HLA loci, with the most associated TCRs seen for DRB1 alleles and the fewest for HLA-C alleles. Assigning TCR associations to individual alleles was difficult when HLA alleles, especially DR and DQ, strongly co-occurred. CMV serostatus was the only immune exposure information available for the cohort. In vitro tests confirmed that a few of the cytomegalovirus-associated TCR beta chains recognize cytomegalovirus antigens. Specific HLA alleles were associated with about 17,000 TCR beta sequences at a false discovery rate of 0.05 in a later analysis. Because some donors lacked HLA typing at each locus, the association tests relied only on the typed subset. In a later analysis, several top co-occurrence clusters were reported to appear linked to parvovirus B19, influenza, CMV and Epstein-Barr virus. The authors suggested that the approach could potentially be extended to other disease states and immunological phenotypes. According to a later genetic analysis, donors in an Asian-associated ancestry cluster had fewer N-insertions in productive TCRs than the approximately 670-donor mean. In a later analysis, most CMV-associated TCR beta chains were found to appear HLA-restricted, with HLA associations seemingly driven largely by CMV exposure.

The library was built by means of the immunoSEQ multiplex PCR assay. For the multiplex PCR, a mixture combining 60 forward primers for TCR Vbeta segments and 13 reverse primers for TCR Jbeta segments was used. Amplification of the CDR3 region of rearranged TCR beta genes was performed with a multiplex PCR assay on genomic DNA. The Illumina HiSeq System was used to sequence the amplified TCR beta libraries as 87-base-pair reads. From the authors' description of their analysis: A later analysis counted approximately 74 million unique TCR beta chains across the roughly 700 repertoires, and some 11 million of these chains were shared by at least two donors. To remove PCR and sequencing errors, raw reads were error-corrected and collapsed into unique sequences using a nearest-neighbor algorithm that merged closely related sequences. To assign V, D and J gene segments, CDR3 sequences were aligned to IMGT reference sequences. For a sequence to be retained, a match of at least six nucleotides to both a V gene segment and a J gene segment was required. A rearrangement was called productive if the CDR3 had no stop codons and remained in frame with V and J, and every other rearrangement was called non-productive. CDR3 was defined by IMGT convention, running from the second conserved V-encoded cysteine to the conserved J-encoded phenylalanine. The earlier analysis of some 580 of the donors excluded any sequence lacking an unambiguous match to a single V gene segment. In an earlier analysis of a few hundred of the donors, a V segment was called functional when productive rearrangements were above 56.7%, and segregating when the standard deviation between donors exceeded 5%. To diagnose cytomegalovirus status from the catalog of TCR beta chain sequences, a statistical classification framework was built. In a later analysis, V and J genes were assigned by comparing TCR nucleotide sequences against IMGT/GENE-DB human TR gene sequences. Using the TCRdist pipeline, a later analysis assigned CDR3 sequences along with most-parsimonious VDJ recombination scenarios. A later analysis defined each TCR beta chain by its CDR3 amino acid sequence plus V-gene family, and excluded reads lacking a unique V-gene family. As a way to deal with suspected cross-contamination and a sequencing artifact, a later analysis dropped 450 to 700 nucleotide sequences that were highly shared and had low generation probability. A later analysis calculated a clonal expansion index for each public chain from normalized within-repertoire ranks of inferred template counts. In a later analysis, generation probabilities were computed with a VDJ recombination model fitted to out-of-frame rearrangements, and the resulting probabilities were checked against IGoR. A later analysis scored TCR-TCR, TCR-HLA and TCR-CMV co-occurrence with hypergeometric tests, applying a repertoire-size bias correction to TCR pairs. In a later analysis, false discovery rates were estimated by permuting HLA or CMV assignments 20 times. In a later analysis, co-occurring TCRs were grouped with DBSCAN, and TCRdist sequence similarity was added when clustering was performed within HLA-allele-positive subsets. For co-occurrence clustering, repertoires with fewer than 30,000 or more than 120,000 public chains were excluded, along with five or six repertoires with anomalous nucleotide sharing. Held by TCRdb, this immuneACCESS table contains in-frame sequences only and omits some clones. Under half of the omission traces to an unresolved V gene where checked; the cause of the rest is unknown. Clonal size and the V and J genes are those of that table, whereas D and trimming came from the DNA. This sample's records show about 59,000 clones. The ten top clones hold 4% to 5.5% of the sample.

Reading from cysteine to phenylalanine, the CDR3 counts 14 amino acids. The only DNA kept is the CDR3, 42 bases in frame from the first base. CDR1 GTSNPN and CDR2 SVGIG were looked up in the germline V gene (reference sequence). Relative to germline, V is missing 2 bases and J is missing 7 bases, with 7 bases of the junction outside any gene match. Comments on this clone: This clone's antigen is unknown.

The cohort consisted of 650 to 700 healthy bone marrow donors. Cohort members were all nominally healthy when sampled, although unrecorded immune exposures were likely present. The donor was CMV seropositive and was included in the group of 300 or so seropositive cohort members. A peripheral blood sample was provided by each donor, and peripheral blood mononuclear cells were used for TCR beta sequencing. Genomic DNA was extracted from the blood cell samples with the Qiagen DNeasy Blood Extraction Kit. Recombination linked TRBV30 to TRBJ1-5; 8 bases in between match TRBD1. Material for sequencing was PBMCs. This clonotype originated in a man aged 25-45 years in good health and CMV-seropositive. The nucleotide sequence is given as TGTGCCTGGAGTCCCGGACAGGGAGGCCAGCCCCAGCATTTT. Translated, this is CAWSPGQGGQPQHF.